Listed below are T cell receptor beta chains from one sample, sequenced in a study of beta chain features in type 1 diabetes. Using immunoSEQ multiplex PCR, the repertoire was profiled, and TCRdb retains in-frame clones only, with some absent. The sample has a few hundred thousand clones; over 8.5% are singletons. Sequencing was done on a sample of naive CD4+ T cells from blood. The receptor set was obtained from a woman younger than 35 in good health. CDR3s include the opening cysteine and the closing phenylalanine or tryptophan. Fields, in order: CDR3 length, D gene, V gene, J gene, clone size, CDR3 DNA, CDR3 protein. A D gene is named only where the DNA matches it firmly. The size entry is marked missing in some rows and otherwise reads once, few, many or a size class.

>13|-|TRBV29-1|TRBJ1-1|-
TGCAGCGTTGTTGGCGGTACGAACACTGAAGCTTTCTTT
CSVVGGTNTEAFF
>13|-|TRBV29-1|TRBJ2-5|few
TGCAGCGTTAGGTTTGGAGTTCAAGAGACCCAGTACTTC
CSVRFGVQETQYF
>13|-|TRBV28|TRBJ2-7|-
TGTGCCAGCACCCCCGGAGGGGCCTACGAGCAGTACTTC
CASTPGGAYEQYF
>15|TRBD1|TRBV7-8|TRBJ1-2|-
TGTGCCAGCAGCTTTTACGGGACAGGGGTGGATGGCTACACCTTC
CASSFYGTGVDGYTF
>15|-|TRBV18|TRBJ2-7|few
TGTGCCAGCTCACTCGGAGGGACAGCTAACTACGAGCAGTACTTC
CASSLGGTANYEQYF
>16|TRBD2|TRBV27|TRBJ2-1|few
TGTGCCAGCAGTTTAAGGTCGACTAGCGGGGGCAATGAGCAGTTCTTC
CASSLRSTSGGNEQFF
>16|TRBD1|TRBV29-1|TRBJ2-5|-
TGCAGCGCCAACCGGTTGGGACAGACCGTCCGAGAGACCCAGTACTTC
CSANRLGQTVRETQYF
>13|-|TRBV4-1|TRBJ1-2|-
TGCGCCAGCAGCCAAGTGGCGGACTATGGCTACACCTTC
CASSQVADYGYTF
>15|TRBD1|TRBV7-2|TRBJ1-2|few
TGTGCCAGCAGCTTAGGAAGGACAGGAGATTATGGCTACACCTTC
CASSLGRTGDYGYTF
>15|TRBD2|TRBV30|TRBJ2-1|few
TGTGCCTGGAGTGTAAGGCGGGGGGCTGGCAATGAGCAGTTCTTC
CAWSVRRGAGNEQFF
>13|-|TRBV6-1|TRBJ1-1|few
TGTGCCAGCGGGAGGGAGGGGTCCGGATTTGCTTTCTTT
CASGREGSGFAFF
>15|-|TRBV5-1|TRBJ2-6|-
TGCGCCAGCAGCCAAACTAGCTCTGGGGCCGACGTCCTGACTTTC
CASSQTSSGADVLTF
>15|TRBD2|TRBV5-1|TRBJ2-1|-
TGCGCCAGCAGCTCGGGACTAGCGGCCCTCAATGAGCAGTTCTTC
CASSSGLAALNEQFF
>15|TRBD1|TRBV6-1|TRBJ1-1|-
TGTGCCAGCAGGGTTTCCGGGACAGGGAACACTGAAGCTTTCTTT
CASRVSGTGNTEAFF
>15|-|TRBV25-1|TRBJ2-2|-
TGTGCCAGCAGTCATGGACAGTACATCACCGGGGAGCTGTTTTTT
CASSHGQYITGELFF
>13|-|TRBV29-1|TRBJ2-5|-
TGCAGCGTTGACTTCGGGGTGGGGGAGACCCAGTACTTC
CSVDFGVGETQYF
>13|-|TRBV10-3|TRBJ1-2|-
TGTGCCATCTCAGGGGCTTCGAACTATGGCTACACCTTC
CAISGASNYGYTF
>13|-|TRBV2|TRBJ2-3|few
TGTGCCAGCAGTGAATCATTCACAGATACGCAGTATTTT
CASSESFTDTQYF
>15|-|TRBV7-9|TRBJ2-7|few
TGTGCCAGCGGACAGGTGGCGGGACAATTTCACGAGCAGTACTTC
CASGQVAGQFHEQYF
>17|-|TRBV5-1|TRBJ2-7|-
TGCGCCAGCAGCTTGGTAAAACTGGGGACAAGGACCTACGAGCAGTACTTC
CASSLVKLGTRTYEQYF
>12|-|TRBV2|TRBJ2-7|-
TGTGCCAGCAGTGAAGTGCGATACGAGCAGTACTTC
CASSEVRYEQYF
>17|TRBD2|TRBV5-1|TRBJ2-1|-
TGCGCCAGCAGCTGGGGACTAGCGGAAAGCTCCTACAATGAGCAGTTCTTC
CASSWGLAESSYNEQFF
>15|TRBD2|TRBV4-2|TRBJ2-6|few
TGTGCCAGCAGCCCCGGGAGGTCTGGGGCCAACGTCCTGACTTTC
CASSPGRSGANVLTF
>14|TRBD2|TRBV27|TRBJ2-3|-
TGTGCCAGCAGAATTAGCGGGGGAGGAGATACGCAGTATTTT
CASRISGGGDTQYF
>12|-|TRBV27|TRBJ1-2|-
TGTGCCAGCAGTAACAGGGCTCAAGGCTACACCTTC
CASSNRAQGYTF
>13|-|TRBV11-1|TRBJ1-1|few
TGTGCCAGCTCGAGTGCGGGGAACACTGAAGCTTTCTTT
CASSSAGNTEAFF